These 8 T cell receptor beta chains originate from one sample sequenced in a study of identical twins. TCRdb itself ran the 5' RACE reads through MiXCR, one entry per CDR3 protein. In the table there are 650,000 to 750,000 distinct CDR3 sequences, 20% to 25% of which are singletons. These records were also assigned to another study, of T cells expressing NK-cell markers.

Sequencing was done on a sample of PBMCs. The source is a woman aged 18-29 years in good health.

This clonotype was seen only a few times. This chain joins TRBV20-1 and TRBJ2-7; D is unclear. Trimming stripped 4 bases from V and 5 bases from J, with 18 bases between. Germline loops: CDR1 DFQATT, CDR2 SNEGSKA (reference sequence). This CDR3 region has 14 residues. The CDR3 here is CSAKLFAPRNEQYF. The CDR3 bases are TGCAGTGCTAAACTCTTCGCCCCCCGAAACGAGCAGTACTTC.

In its sample, this clonotype was seen a few times. The V and J genes are TRBV5-1 and TRBJ2-7; 7 bases map to TRBD1. Germline CDR1 and CDR2: SGHRS and YFSETQ. J was trimmed by 0 bases and V by 4 bases; bases with no gene match: 4. This CDR3 is 14 amino acids long. The CDR3 coding sequence is TGCGCCAGCAGCCGGGACAGCATCTCCTACGAGCAGTACTTC. Protein product: CASSRDSISYEQYF. Combining the CDR3 with reference TRBV5-1 and TRBJ2-7 gives the whole variable domain KAGVTQTPRYLIKTRGQQVTLSCSPISGHRSVSWYQQTPGQGLQFLFEYFSETQRNKGNFPGRFSGRQFSNSRSEMNVSTLELGDSALYLCASSRDSISYEQYFGPGTRLTVT.

In nucleotides, the CDR3 is TGCAGCGTGGACAATAGCGGGAGTCTCTACAATGAGCAGTTCTTC. Residues: CSVDNSGSLYNEQFF. The chain recombines TRBV29-1 with TRBJ2-1; TRBD2 matches 9 bases. The CDR3 consists of 15 residues. Germline CDR1 and CDR2: SQVTM and ANQGSEA. The V segment lost 6 bases and the J segment 3 bases; nucleotides outside the gene matches: 9.

This CDR3 reads CASSLAPTTPYEQYF. CDR3 nucleotide sequence: TGTGCCAGCAGCTTAGCCCCGACGACGCCTTACGAGCAGTACTTC. The rearrangement joins TRBV11-2 to TRBJ2-7, with D uncertain. CDR3 length equals 15 residues. V was shortened by 1 base and J by 4 bases, with 14 bases between the two germline ends. CDR1 and CDR2 (germline): SGHAT, FQNNGV.

The rearrangement links TRBV5-6 to TRBJ2-7; no clear D gene. The ends were cut back, 0 bases at V and 4 bases at J, with 11 bases in the middle. Looked up from germline, CDR1 is SGHDT and CDR2 is YYEEEE. CDR3 length equals 14 residues. CDR3 bases: TGTGCCAGCAGCTTGGGAGACACAGAGTACGAGCAGTACTTC. Translated: CASSLGDTEYEQYF.

The J gene is TRBJ2-7, the V gene TRBV6-1, with 9 bases lining up with TRBD1. The CDR3 covers 14 residues. The germline CDR1 and CDR2 sequences are MNHNS and SASEGT. V shed 4 bases and J 7 bases; nucleotides not matched to a gene: 8. CDR3 sequence (DNA): TGTGCCAGCAGTGCAGGGACAGGGCTGGGGGAGCAGTACTTC. This encodes CASSAGTGLGEQYF.

This clonotype was found a few times. V usage is TRBV5-1 and J usage is TRBJ2-1; D ambiguous. The CDR3 covers 14 residues. Per germline, CDR1 SGHRS and CDR2 YFSETQ. V was pared by 0 bases and J by 16 bases, with 20 bases between. This CDR3 reads CASSLVSVSSLPFF. The CDR3 bases are TGCGCCAGCAGCTTGGTGAGTGTTTCGAGCCTCCCTTTCTTC.

The CDR3, as DNA: TGTGCCAGCAGTACAAACAGGTTTATTCAGCCCCAGCATTTT. It encodes CASSTNRFIQPQHF. This rearrangement joins TRBV28 to TRBJ1-5, with D possibly TRBD1 on 5 matching bases. V lost 5 bases and J lost 6, with 14 bases in between. Germline assignment: CDR1 MDHEN and CDR2 SYDVKM. There are 14 residues in the CDR3.